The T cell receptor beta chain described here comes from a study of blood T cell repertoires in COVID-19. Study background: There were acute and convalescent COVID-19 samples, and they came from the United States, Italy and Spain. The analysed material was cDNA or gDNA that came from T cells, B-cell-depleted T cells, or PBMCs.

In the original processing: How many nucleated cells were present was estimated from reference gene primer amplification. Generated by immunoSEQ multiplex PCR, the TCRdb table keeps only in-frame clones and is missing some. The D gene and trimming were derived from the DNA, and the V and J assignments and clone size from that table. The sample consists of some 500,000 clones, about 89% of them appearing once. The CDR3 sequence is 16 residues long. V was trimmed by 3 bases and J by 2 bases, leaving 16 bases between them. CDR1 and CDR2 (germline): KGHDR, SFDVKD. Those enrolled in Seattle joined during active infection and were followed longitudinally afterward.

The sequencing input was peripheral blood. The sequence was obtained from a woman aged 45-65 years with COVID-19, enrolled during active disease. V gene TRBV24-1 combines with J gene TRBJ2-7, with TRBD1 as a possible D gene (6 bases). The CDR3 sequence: CATSDRKGVSAYEQYF. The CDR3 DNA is TGTGCCACCAGTGATCGCAAGGGGGTATCGGCCTACGAGCAGTACTTC.